What follows are 22 T cell receptor beta chains derived from one specimen sequenced in a study of blood T cell repertoires in COVID-19. Clones were sequenced by immunoSEQ multiplex PCR, and TCRdb holds only the in-frame ones, with some missing. The data contain 120,000 to 150,000 clones, approximately 89% of them singletons. The specimen sequenced was peripheral blood. The source of these receptors is a human donor in a cohort sampled during active COVID-19.

CDR3 protein: CASSFSTGDSGNTIYF. CDR3 bases: TGTGCCAGCAGCTTTAGCACAGGGGACTCTGGAAACACCATATATTTT. This chain connects TRBV7-9 to TRBJ1-3; TRBD1 matches at 7 bases. The V segment lost 3 bases and the J segment 0 bases; nucleotides outside the gene matches: 5. Germline-derived CDR1 and CDR2 are SEHNR and FQNEAQ (reference sequence). The CDR3 length is 16 residues.

This rearrangement joins TRBV5-1 to TRBJ2-5, with a weak D call TRBD1 (6 bases). The CDR3 loop spans 13 amino acids. Germline values: CDR1 SGHRS, CDR2 YFSETQ. V lost 4 bases to trimming and J lost 7 bases, with 14 bases between them. The CDR3 DNA reads TGCGCCAGCAGCCTGAGGACAGAGGGGACCCAGTACTTC. Translating gives CASSLRTEGTQYF. Looking up the rest from reference TRBV5-1 and TRBJ2-5 gives the full variable domain: KAGVTQTPRYLIKTRGQQVTLSCSPISGHRSVSWYQQTPGQGLQFLFEYFSETQRNKGNFPGRFSGRQFSNSRSEMNVSTLELGDSALYLCASSLRTEGTQYFGPGTRLLVL.

The rearrangement joins TRBV15 to TRBJ1-2; D unresolved. V lost 3 bases to trimming and J lost 8 bases, with 25 bases between them. Germline lookup yields CDR1 LNHNV and CDR2 YYDKDF (reference sequence). The CDR3 is 17 amino acids. CDR3 amino acids: CATSRAGGETQKLGYTF. The CDR3 DNA is TGTGCCACCAGCAGGGCCGGCGGGGAGACACAGAAACTGGGCTACACCTTC. The full variable domain, with the rest looked up from reference TRBV15 and TRBJ1-2, is DAMVIQNPRYQVTQFGKPVTLSCSQTLNHNVMYWYQQKSSQAPKLLFHYYDKDFNNEADTPDNFQSRRPNTSFCFLDIRSPGLGDTAMYLCATSRAGGETQKLGYTFGSGTRLTVV.

The CDR3 DNA follows: TGTGCCAGCAGCGCGAACACAGGGACCCAAGAGACCCAGTACTTC. Translation: CASSANTGTQETQYF. This rearrangement joins TRBV7-3 to TRBJ2-5; D might be TRBD1 (6 bases). Deletions cut 5 bases from V and 1 base from J, with 14 bases between. CDR1 SGHTA and CDR2 FQGTGA come from the germline V gene. The CDR3 is 15 residues long.

This clone showed up just a few times. This sequence joins TRBV2 and TRBJ1-1, with TRBD1 as a possible D gene (6 bases). V was pared by 11 bases and J by 3 bases, with 19 bases between. This CDR3 region has 14 residues. Looked up from germline, CDR1 is SNHLY and CDR2 is FYNNEI. As DNA, the CDR3 is TGTGCCGGTGGGGTCAGGAGACAGGACACTGAAGCTTTCTTT. Translation gives CAGGVRRQDTEAFF.

The chain carries TRBV4-2 and TRBJ2-1; possible D gene TRBD2, 5 bases. The CDR3 has 16 amino acids. CDR1 and CDR2 (germline): LGHNA, YNFKEQ. V was trimmed by 0 bases and J by 2 bases, leaving 11 bases between them. The CDR3 reads CASSQESSGTYNEQFF. The CDR3 bases are TGTGCCAGCAGCCAAGAGTCCAGCGGAACCTACAATGAGCAGTTCTTC.

The chain employs TRBV2 and TRBJ1-2; TRBD1 agrees at 9 bases. Germline trimming cut 1 base from V and 7 bases from J; bases unmatched to any gene: 4. Germline CDR1 SNHLY, CDR2 FYNNEI. This CDR3 spans 14 amino acids. In nucleotides, the CDR3 is TGTGCCAGCAGTGAAGGGACAGGGGTTGGTGGCTACACCTTC. Its protein is CASSEGTGVGGYTF.

CDR3 sequence (DNA): TGTGCCAGCAGCGAGGACAGGAACACTGAAGCTTTCTTT. Its protein is CASSEDRNTEAFF. J is TRBJ1-1 and V is TRBV7-2; D may be TRBD1 (6 bases). This CDR3 has 13 residues. CDR1 and CDR2 from the germline V gene are SGHTA and FQGNSA. The ends were cut back, 5 bases at V and 1 base at J, with 8 bases in the middle.

J is TRBJ1-3 and V is TRBV18; tentative D call: TRBD1 (5 bases). Germline V lookup: CDR1 KGHSH, CDR2 LQKENI. Trimming cost V 3 bases and J 3 bases, with 9 bases left between them. CDR3 length equals 14 residues. CDR3 region: CASSPGRVGNTIYF. CDR3 coding DNA: TGTGCCAGCTCACCGGGCAGGGTTGGAAACACCATATATTTT.

This chain's CDR3 is CASSLETGGWGYEEKLFF. In nucleotides, the CDR3 is TGTGCCAGCAGCTTGGAAACAGGGGGCTGGGGGTATGAGGAAAAACTGTTTTTT. This chain connects TRBV7-2 to TRBJ1-4; TRBD1 matches 9 bases. This CDR3 is 18 amino acids long. Germline V CDR1 and CDR2: SGHTA, FQGNSA. Trimming removed 3 bases from V and 8 bases from J; junction bases left unmatched: 16.

J is TRBJ2-3 and V is TRBV4-2, with D unresolved. Germline lookup yields CDR1 LGHNA and CDR2 YNFKEQ. Trimming cost V 3 bases and J 6 bases, with 10 bases left between them. CDR3 length: 13 residues. The CDR3 here is CASSQSNWDTQYF. DNA for the CDR3: TGTGCCAGCAGCCAGTCAAACTGGGATACGCAGTATTTT.

The chain combines TRBV28 with TRBJ2-3; TRBD2 matches 11 bases. Unmatched junction bases numbered 3, after V lost 3 bases and J lost 4 bases. Germline V gives CDR1 MDHEN, CDR2 SYDVKM. The CDR3 loop spans 15 amino acids. The CDR3 bases are TGTGCCAGCAGTTTTAGCGGGGGGGCCGCAGATACGCAGTATTTT. Its translation: CASSFSGGAADTQYF.

The V call is TRBV30, the J call TRBJ1-3, with D unresolved. The CDR3 runs 15 residues. Trimming pared 0 bases from V and 0 bases from J, leaving 9 bases between. Germline lookup yields CDR1 GTSNPN and CDR2 SVGIG (reference sequence). As DNA, the CDR3 is TGTGCCTGGAGTGTCCAGGCCAACTCTGGAAACACCATATATTTT. This encodes CAWSVQANSGNTIYF.

V usage is TRBV5-8 and J usage is TRBJ2-5; possibly TRBD2 for D (6 bases). The CDR3 runs to 14 residues. Germline V gene sequence: CDR1 SGHTS, CDR2 YDEGEE. Deletions cut 6 bases from V and 3 bases from J, with 15 bases between. The CDR3 DNA sequence: TGTGCCAGCAATGGCGGACTAATAGAAGAGACCCAGTACTTC. Protein sequence: CASNGGLIEETQYF. Full variable domain (missing parts from reference TRBV5-8 and TRBJ2-5): EAGVTQSPTHLIKTRGQQATLRCSPISGHTSVYWYQQALGLGLQFLLWYDEGEERNRGNFPPRFSGRQFPNYSSELNVNALELEDSALYLCASNGGLIEETQYFGPGTRLLVL.

The chain couples TRBV5-1 to TRBJ1-3; no definite D call. The CDR3 loop spans 16 amino acids. Trimming cost V 0 bases and J 3 bases, with 13 bases left between them. CDR1 is SGHRS, CDR2 YFSETQ, per germline. The CDR3, as DNA: TGCGCCAGCAGCTTGGTAGCCGGGGATGGTGGAAACACCATATATTTT. It specifies CASSLVAGDGGNTIYF.

The chain is built from TRBV11-2 and TRBJ1-1; D unclear. Germline loops: CDR1 SGHAT, CDR2 FQNNGV. The CDR3 consists of 12 residues. The V end lost 5 bases, the J end lost 3 bases, and 7 bases lay between the germline ends. This chain's CDR3 is CASSATHTEAFF. DNA for the CDR3: TGTGCCAGCAGCGCCACACACACTGAAGCTTTCTTT.

This chain links TRBV9 with TRBJ1-2, with D possibly TRBD1 on 5 matching bases. CDR3 length: 15 residues. Germline-derived CDR1 and CDR2 are SGDLS and YYNGEE. V lost 0 bases to trimming and J lost 7 bases, with 16 bases between them. The CDR3 region is CASSVVATIRAGYTF. In DNA, the CDR3 is TGTGCCAGCAGCGTAGTCGCCACCATCAGGGCTGGCTACACCTTC.

The chain links TRBV4-1 to TRBJ1-2; 9 nucleotides align to TRBD1. CDR3 size: 16 residues. Trimming took 1 base from V and 6 from J; bases not matched to a gene: 9. Germline V gene data show CDR1 as MGHRA and CDR2 as YSYEKL. This chain's CDR3 is CASSQVLHRGQNGYTF. CDR3 DNA: TGCGCCAGCAGCCAAGTTCTCCACAGGGGGCAAAATGGCTACACCTTC.

V is TRBV6-5 and J is TRBJ1-1; the D is unclear. The CDR3 totals 12 residues. Germline V gene lookup returns CDR1 MNHEY and CDR2 SVGAGI. The V gene lost 10 bases and the J gene lost 7 bases, with 16 bases spanning the gap. The CDR3 nucleotides read TGTGCCACCCTTTCCGTTAGAGATGAAGCTTTCTTT. It is translated as CATLSVRDEAFF.

V and J are TRBV7-2 and TRBJ2-7; 7 nucleotides align to TRBD2. The CDR3 is 12 residues long. CDR1 and CDR2 (germline): SGHTA, FQGNSA. V lost 5 bases, J lost 3 bases, and 1 base stayed unmatched. Here the CDR3 DNA reads TGTGCCAGCAGCCGGGACTACTACGAGCAGTACTTC. Its protein is CASSRDYYEQYF.

The rearrangement joins TRBV19 to TRBJ2-1; weak D call: TRBD1 (5 bases). The ends were cut back, 3 bases at V and 3 bases at J, with 9 bases in the middle. The CDR3 has 14 residues. From germline, CDR1 is LNHDA and CDR2 SQIVND (reference sequence). DNA for the CDR3: TGTGCCAGTAGTATCGGTCAGGGCTACAATGAGCAGTTCTTC. Amino acids: CASSIGQGYNEQFF. The complete variable domain, with remaining parts taken from reference TRBV19 and TRBJ2-1, reads DGGITQSPKYLFRKEGQNVTLSCEQNLNHDAMYWYRQDPGQGLRLIYYSQIVNDFQKGDIAEGYSVSREKKESFPLTVTSAQKNPTAFYLCASSIGQGYNEQFFGPGTRLTVL.

This chain connects TRBV9 to TRBJ1-1; D remains unclear. Germline V CDR1 and CDR2: SGDLS, YYNGEE. The V gene lost 3 bases and the J gene lost 2 bases, with 14 bases spanning the gap. The CDR3 has 15 amino acids. The CDR3 protein is CASSGGSSANTEAFF. CDR3 sequence (DNA): TGTGCCAGCAGCGGCGGGAGCTCCGCTAACACTGAAGCTTTCTTT.